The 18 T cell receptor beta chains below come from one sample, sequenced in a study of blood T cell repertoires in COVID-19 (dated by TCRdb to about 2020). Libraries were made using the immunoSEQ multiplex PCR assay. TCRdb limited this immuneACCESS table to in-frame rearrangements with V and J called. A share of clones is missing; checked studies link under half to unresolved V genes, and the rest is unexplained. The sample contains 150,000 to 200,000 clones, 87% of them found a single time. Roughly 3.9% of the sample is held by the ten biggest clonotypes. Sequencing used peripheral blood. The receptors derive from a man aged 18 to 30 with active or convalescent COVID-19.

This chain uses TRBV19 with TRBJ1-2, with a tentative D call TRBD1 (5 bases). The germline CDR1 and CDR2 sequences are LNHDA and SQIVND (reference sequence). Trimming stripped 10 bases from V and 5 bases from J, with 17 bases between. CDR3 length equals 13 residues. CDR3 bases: TGTGCCACCTGGGGCAGGCCGACGTATGGCTACACCTTC. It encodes CATWGRPTYGYTF.

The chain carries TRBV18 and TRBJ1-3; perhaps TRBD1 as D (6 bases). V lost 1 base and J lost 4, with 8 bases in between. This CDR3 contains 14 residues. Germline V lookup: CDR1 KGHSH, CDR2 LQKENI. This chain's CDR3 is CASSPQTGGNTIYF. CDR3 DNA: TGTGCCAGCTCACCACAGACAGGAGGAAACACCATATATTTT.

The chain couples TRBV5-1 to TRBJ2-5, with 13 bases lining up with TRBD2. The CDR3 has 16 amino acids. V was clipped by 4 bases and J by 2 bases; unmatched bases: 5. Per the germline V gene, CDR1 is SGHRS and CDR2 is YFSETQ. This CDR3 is CASSLGLAGAQETQYF. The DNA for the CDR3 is TGCGCCAGCAGCCTCGGACTAGCGGGAGCTCAAGAGACCCAGTACTTC.

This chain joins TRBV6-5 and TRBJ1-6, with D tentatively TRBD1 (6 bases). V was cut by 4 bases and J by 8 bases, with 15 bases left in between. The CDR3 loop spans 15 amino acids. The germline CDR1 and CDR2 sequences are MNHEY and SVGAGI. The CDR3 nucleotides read TGTGCCAGCAGTTCTCGTAACAGGGACGATTCACCCCTCCACTTT. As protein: CASSSRNRDDSPLHF.

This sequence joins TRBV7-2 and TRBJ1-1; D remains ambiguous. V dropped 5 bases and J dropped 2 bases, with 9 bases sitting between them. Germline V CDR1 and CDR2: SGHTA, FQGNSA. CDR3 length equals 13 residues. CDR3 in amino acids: CASSLQINTEAFF. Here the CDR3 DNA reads TGTGCCAGCAGCCTACAGATTAACACTGAAGCTTTCTTT.

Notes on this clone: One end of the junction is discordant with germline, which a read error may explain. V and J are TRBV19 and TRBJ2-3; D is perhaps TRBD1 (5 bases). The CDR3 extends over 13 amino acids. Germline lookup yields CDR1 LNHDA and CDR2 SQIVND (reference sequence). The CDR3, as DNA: TGTGCGAGTAGTAGACAGTTCACAGATACGCAGTATTTT. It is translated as CASSRQFTDTQYF.

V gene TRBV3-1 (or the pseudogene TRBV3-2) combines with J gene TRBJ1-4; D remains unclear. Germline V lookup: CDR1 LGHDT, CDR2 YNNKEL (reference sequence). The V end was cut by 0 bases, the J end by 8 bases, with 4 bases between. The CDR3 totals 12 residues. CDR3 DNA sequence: TGTGCCAGCAGCCAAGATACAGAAAAACTGTTTTTT. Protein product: CASSQDTEKLFF.

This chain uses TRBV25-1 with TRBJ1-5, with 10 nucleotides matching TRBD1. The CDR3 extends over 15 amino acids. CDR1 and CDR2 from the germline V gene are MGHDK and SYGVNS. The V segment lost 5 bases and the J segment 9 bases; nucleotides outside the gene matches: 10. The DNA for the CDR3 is TGTGCCAGCAGTCCAGCGGGACAGGGGTACACGCCCCAGCATTTT. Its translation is CASSPAGQGYTPQHF.

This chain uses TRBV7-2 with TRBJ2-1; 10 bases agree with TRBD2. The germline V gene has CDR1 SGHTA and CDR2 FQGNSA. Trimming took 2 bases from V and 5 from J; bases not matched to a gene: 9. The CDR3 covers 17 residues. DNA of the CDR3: TGTGCCAGCAGCTTACAAATAGCGGGAGGACCAAACAATGAGCAGTTCTTC. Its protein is CASSLQIAGGPNNEQFF. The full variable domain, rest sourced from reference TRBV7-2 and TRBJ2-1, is GAGVSQSPSNKVTEKGKDVELRCDPISGHTALYWYRQSLGQGLEFLIYFQGNSAPDKSGLPSDRFSAERTGGSVSTLTIQRTQQEDSAVYLCASSLQIAGGPNNEQFFGPGTRLTVL.

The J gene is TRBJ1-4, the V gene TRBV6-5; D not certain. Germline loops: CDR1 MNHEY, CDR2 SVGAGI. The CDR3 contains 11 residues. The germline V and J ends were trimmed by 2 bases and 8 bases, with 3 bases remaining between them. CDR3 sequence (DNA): TGTGCCAGCAGTTACCAAGAAAAACTGTTTTTT. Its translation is CASSYQEKLFF.

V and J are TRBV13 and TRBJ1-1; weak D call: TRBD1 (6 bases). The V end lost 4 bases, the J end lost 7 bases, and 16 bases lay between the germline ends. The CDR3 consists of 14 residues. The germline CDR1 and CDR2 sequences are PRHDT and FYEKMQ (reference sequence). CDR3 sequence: CASSSPSRTVEAFF. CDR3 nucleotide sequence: TGTGCCAGCAGCTCGCCCTCGAGGACAGTTGAAGCTTTCTTT.

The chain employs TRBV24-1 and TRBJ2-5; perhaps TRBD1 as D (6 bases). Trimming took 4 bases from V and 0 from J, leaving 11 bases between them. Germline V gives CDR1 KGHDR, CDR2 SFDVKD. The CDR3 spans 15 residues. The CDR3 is CATSDGQFYQETQYF. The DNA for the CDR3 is TGTGCCACCAGTGACGGACAGTTCTACCAAGAGACCCAGTACTTC.

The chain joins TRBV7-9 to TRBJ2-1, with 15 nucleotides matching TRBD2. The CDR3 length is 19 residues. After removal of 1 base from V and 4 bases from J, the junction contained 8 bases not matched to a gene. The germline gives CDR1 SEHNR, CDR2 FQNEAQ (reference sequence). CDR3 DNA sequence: TGTGCCAGCAGCTTAGGACAGGGACTAGCGGGAGGCCATTACAATGAGCAGTTCTTC. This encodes CASSLGQGLAGGHYNEQFF.

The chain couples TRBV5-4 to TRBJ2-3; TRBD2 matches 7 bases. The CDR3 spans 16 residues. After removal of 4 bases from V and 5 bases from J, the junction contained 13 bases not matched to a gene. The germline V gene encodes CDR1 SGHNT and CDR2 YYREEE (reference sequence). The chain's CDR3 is CASSPVRGGSGDTQYF. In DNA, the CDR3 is TGTGCCAGCAGCCCCGTGAGGGGAGGGAGTGGAGATACGCAGTATTTT.

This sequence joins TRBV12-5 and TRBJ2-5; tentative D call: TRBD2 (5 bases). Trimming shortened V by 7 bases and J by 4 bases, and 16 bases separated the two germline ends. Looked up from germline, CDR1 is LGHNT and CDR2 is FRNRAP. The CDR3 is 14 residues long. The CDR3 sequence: CASAHSVAGETQYF. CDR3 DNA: TGTGCTAGTGCCCATAGCGTGGCGGGAGAGACCCAGTACTTC.

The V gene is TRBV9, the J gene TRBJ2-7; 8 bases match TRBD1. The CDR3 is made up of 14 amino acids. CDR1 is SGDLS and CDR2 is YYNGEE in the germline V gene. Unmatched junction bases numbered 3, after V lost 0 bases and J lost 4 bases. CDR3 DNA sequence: TGTGCCAGCAGCGTAGCTGACAGGGGTTACGAGCAGTACTTC. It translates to CASSVADRGYEQYF.

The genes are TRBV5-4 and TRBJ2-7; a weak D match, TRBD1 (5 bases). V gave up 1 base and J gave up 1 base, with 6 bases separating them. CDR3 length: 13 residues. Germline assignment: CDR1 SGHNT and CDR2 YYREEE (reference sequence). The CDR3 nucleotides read TGTGCCAGCAGCTTGAAGGGGTCCTACGAGCAGTACTTC. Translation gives CASSLKGSYEQYF.

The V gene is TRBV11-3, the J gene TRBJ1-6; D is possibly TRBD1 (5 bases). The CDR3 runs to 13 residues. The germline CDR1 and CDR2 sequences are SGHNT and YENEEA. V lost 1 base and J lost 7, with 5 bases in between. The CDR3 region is CASSLGTNSPLHF. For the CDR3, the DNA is TGTGCCAGCAGCTTAGGGACAAATTCACCCCTCCACTTT.